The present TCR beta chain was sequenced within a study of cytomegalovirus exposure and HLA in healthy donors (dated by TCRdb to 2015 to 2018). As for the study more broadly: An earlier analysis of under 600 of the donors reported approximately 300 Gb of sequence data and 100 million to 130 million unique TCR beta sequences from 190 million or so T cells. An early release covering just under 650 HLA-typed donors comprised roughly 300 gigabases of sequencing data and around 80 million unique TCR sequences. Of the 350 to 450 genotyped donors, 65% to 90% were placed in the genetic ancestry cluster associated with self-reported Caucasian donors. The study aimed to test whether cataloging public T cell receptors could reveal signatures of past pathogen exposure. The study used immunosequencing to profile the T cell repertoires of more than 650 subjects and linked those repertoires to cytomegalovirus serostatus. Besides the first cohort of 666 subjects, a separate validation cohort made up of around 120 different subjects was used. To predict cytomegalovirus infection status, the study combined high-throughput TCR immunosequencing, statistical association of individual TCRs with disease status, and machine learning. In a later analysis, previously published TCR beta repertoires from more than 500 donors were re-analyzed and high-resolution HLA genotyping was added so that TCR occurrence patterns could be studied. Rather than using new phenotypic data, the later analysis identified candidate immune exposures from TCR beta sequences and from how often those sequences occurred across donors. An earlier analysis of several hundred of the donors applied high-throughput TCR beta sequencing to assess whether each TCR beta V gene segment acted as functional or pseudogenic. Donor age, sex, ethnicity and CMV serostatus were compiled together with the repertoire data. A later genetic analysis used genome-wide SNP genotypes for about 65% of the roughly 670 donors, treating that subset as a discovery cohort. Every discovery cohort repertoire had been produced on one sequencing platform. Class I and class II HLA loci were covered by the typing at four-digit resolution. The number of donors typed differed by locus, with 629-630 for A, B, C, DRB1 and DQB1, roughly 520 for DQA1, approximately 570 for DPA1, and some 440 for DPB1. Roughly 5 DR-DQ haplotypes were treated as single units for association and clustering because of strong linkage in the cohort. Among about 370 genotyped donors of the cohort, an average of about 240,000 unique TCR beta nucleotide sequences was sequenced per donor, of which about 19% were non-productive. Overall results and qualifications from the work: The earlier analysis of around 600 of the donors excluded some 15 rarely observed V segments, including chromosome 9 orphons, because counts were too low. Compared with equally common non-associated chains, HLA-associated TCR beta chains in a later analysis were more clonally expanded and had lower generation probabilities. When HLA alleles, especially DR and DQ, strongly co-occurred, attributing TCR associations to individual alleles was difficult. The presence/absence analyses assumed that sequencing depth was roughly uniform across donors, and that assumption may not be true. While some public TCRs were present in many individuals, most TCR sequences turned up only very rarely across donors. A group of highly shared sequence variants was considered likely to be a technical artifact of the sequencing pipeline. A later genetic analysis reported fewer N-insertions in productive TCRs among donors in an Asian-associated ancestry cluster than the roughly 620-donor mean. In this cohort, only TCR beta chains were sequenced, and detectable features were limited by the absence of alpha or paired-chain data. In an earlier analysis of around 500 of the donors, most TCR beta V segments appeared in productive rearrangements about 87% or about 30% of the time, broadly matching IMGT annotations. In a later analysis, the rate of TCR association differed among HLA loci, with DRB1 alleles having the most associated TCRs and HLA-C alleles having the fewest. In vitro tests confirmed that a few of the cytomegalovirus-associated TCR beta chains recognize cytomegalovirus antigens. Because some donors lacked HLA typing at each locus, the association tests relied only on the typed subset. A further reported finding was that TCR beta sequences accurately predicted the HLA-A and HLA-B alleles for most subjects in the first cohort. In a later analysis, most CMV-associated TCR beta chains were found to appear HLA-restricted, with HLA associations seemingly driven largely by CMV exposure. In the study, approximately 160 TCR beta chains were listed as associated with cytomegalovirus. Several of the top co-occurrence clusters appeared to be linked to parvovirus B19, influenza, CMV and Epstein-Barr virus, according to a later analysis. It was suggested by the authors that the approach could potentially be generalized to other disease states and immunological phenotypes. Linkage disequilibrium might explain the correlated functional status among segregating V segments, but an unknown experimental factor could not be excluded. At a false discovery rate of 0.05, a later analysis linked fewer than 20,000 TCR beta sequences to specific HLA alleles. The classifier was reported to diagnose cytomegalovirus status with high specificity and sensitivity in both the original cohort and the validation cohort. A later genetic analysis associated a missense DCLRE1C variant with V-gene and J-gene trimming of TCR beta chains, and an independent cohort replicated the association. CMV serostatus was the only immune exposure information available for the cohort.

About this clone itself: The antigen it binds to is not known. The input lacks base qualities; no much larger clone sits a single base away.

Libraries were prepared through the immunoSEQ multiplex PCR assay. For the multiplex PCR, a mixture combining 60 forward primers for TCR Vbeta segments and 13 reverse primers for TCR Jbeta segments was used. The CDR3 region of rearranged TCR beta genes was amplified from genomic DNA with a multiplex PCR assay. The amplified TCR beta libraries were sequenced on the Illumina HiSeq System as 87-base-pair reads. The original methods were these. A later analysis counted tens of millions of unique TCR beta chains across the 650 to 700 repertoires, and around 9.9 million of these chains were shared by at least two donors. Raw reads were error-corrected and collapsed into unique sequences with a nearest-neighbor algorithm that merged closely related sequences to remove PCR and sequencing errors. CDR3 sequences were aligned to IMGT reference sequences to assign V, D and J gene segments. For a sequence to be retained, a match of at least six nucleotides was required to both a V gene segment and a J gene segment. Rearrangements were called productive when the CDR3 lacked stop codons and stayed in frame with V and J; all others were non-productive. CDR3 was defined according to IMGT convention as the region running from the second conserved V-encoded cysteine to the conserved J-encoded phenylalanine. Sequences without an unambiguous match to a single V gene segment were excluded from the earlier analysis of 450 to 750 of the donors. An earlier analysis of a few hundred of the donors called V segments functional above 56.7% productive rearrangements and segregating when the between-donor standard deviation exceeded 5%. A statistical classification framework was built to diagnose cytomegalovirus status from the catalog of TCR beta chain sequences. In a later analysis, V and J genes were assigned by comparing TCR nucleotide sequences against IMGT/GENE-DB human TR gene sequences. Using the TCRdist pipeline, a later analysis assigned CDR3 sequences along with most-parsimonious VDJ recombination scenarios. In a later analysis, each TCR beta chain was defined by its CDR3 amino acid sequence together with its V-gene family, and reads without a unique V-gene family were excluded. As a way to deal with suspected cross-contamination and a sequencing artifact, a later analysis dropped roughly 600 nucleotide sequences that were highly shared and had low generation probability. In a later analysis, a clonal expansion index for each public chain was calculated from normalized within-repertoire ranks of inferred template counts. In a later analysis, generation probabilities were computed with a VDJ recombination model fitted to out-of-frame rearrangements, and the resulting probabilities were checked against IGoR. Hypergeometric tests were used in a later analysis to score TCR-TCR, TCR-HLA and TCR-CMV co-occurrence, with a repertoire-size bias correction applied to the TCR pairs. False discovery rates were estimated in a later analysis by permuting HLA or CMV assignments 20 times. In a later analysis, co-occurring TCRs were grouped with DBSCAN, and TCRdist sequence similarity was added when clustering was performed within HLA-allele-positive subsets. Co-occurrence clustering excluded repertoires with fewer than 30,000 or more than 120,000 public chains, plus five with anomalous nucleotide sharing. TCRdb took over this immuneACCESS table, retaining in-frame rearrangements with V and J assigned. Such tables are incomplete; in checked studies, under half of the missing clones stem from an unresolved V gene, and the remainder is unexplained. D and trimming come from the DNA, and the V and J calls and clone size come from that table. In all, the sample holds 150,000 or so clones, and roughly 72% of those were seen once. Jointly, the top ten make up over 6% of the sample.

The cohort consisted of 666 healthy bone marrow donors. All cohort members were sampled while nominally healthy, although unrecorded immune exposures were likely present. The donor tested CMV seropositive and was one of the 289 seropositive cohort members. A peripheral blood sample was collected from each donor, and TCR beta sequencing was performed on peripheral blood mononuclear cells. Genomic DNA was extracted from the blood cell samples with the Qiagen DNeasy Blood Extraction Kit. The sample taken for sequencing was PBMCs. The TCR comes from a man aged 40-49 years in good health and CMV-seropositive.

CDR3 reads: CASSPPPGKVDTGELFF. The nucleotide sequence is TGTGCCAGCAGCCCGCCCCCGGGAAAGGTGGACACCGGGGAGCTGTTTTTT. The chain uses TRBV9 and TRBJ2-2, and perhaps TRBD2 as D gene, on 5 matching bases. CDR1 and CDR2 (SGDLS, YYNGEE) derive from the germline V gene. The CDR3 starts with the cysteine, ends with the phenylalanine, and has 17 residues. Only the CDR3 DNA is retained, 51 bases long and in frame from the first base. V gives up 4 bases and J gives up 3 bases, and the segment between their germline ends measures 19 bases.